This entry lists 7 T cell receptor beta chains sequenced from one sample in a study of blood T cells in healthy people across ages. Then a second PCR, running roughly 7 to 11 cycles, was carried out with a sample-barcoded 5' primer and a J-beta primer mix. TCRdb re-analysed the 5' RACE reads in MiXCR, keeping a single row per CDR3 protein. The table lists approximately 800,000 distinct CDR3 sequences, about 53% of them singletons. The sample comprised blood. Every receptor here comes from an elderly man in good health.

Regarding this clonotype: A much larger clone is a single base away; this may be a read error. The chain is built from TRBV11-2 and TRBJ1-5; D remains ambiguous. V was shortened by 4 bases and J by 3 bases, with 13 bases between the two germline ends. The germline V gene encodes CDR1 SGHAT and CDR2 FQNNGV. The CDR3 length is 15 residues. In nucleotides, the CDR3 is TGTGCCAGCAGCTCCGACGGAAAAACCAATCAGCCCCAGCATTTT. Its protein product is CASSSDGKTNQPQHF.

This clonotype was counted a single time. The CDR3 nucleotides read TGCGCCAGCAAGGAGGGGACCGGGGAGCTGTTTTTT. It yields the protein CASKEGTGELFF. V is TRBV5-1 and J is TRBJ2-2, with a weak D call TRBD2 (6 bases). Germline V gene lookup returns CDR1 SGHRS and CDR2 YFSETQ. There are 12 residues in the CDR3. Trimming took off 6 bases at V and 5 bases at J, with 8 bases between the two ends.

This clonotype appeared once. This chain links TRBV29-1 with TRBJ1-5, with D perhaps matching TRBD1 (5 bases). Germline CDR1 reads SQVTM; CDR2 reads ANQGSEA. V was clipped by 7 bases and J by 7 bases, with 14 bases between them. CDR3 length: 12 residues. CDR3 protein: CSGGEGKQPQHF. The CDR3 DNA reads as TGCAGCGGGGGGGAGGGAAAACAGCCCCAGCATTTT.

CDR3 protein: CASSPPSPGGQPLEQYF. The CDR3 nucleotides are TGTGCCAGCAGCCCCCCCTCCCCGGGGGGCCAACCGCTCGAGCAGTACTTC. The chain employs TRBV7-3 and TRBJ2-5; perhaps TRBD2 as D (7 bases). The better agreement between TRBJ2-7 and the DNA end casts doubt on the J call. CDR1 and CDR2 (germline): SGHTA, FQGTGA. CDR3 length equals 17 residues.

CDR3 protein: CASSLGAGVFF. In DNA, the CDR3 is TGTGCCAGCAGCTTAGGAGCGGGGGTGTTCTTC. The chain has TRBV7-3 and TRBJ2-1; 8 positions agree with TRBD2. There are 11 residues in the CDR3. The germline V gene has CDR1 SGHTA and CDR2 FQGTGA. The J segment lost 15 bases and the V segment lost 2 bases, leaving 3 bases of the junction unmatched.

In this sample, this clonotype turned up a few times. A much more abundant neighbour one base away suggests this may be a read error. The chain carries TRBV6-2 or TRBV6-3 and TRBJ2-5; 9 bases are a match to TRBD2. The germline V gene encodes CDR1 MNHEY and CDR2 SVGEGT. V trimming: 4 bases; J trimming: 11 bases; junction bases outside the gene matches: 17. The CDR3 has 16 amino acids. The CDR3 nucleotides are TGTGCCAGCAGTTCGGGCGACGGGGCGGGAGGGGGTGAGCAGTACTTC. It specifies CASSSGDGAGGGEQYF.

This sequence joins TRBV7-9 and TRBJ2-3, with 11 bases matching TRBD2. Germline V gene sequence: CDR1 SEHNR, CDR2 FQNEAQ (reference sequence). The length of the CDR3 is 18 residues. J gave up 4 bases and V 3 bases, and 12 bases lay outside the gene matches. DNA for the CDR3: TGTGCCAGCAGCTTGGGATTAGCGGGAGGGGAACTCCCAGATACGCAGTATTTT. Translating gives CASSLGLAGGELPDTQYF.